This T cell receptor beta chain was sequenced in a study of cytomegalovirus exposure and HLA in healthy donors. Study at large: Most donors, around 81% of several hundred genotyped, fell in the Caucasian-associated ancestry cluster.

General study points: Productive rates of about 90% or about 30% were seen for most TCR beta V segments in an earlier analysis. Analyses of presence and absence presupposed an approximately uniform sequencing depth across donors.

PCR amplification relied on 60 Vbeta primers (plus 13 Jbeta primers). Authors' data handling: Approximately 11 million of the roughly 80 million unique TCR beta chains counted in a later analysis were shared. Clones were read by immunoSEQ multiplex PCR, and TCRdb kept only the in-frame ones, dropping some. V and J calls and clone size are given by that table; D and trimming were obtained from the DNA. Here the sample spans roughly 150,000 clones, around 80% being singletons. To note about this clone: Its antigen is undetermined.

Sequencing was done on a sample of PBMCs. The sequence came from a man under 40 in good health.

This chain's CDR3 is CASSENAGTGANVLTF. The CDR3 coding sequence is TGTGCCAGCAGCGAGAACGCCGGGACTGGGGCCAACGTCCTGACTTTC. The chain couples TRBV7-3 to TRBJ2-6, with a possible D match to TRBD2 (5 bases). This CDR3 spans 16 amino acids. CDR1 and CDR2 (germline): SGHTA, FQGTGA. Between the trimmed V and J ends, which lost 5 bases and 2 bases, there was a span of 13 bases. Variable domain in full (rest from reference TRBV7-3 and TRBJ2-6): GAGVSQTPSNKVTEKGKYVELRCDPISGHTALYWYRQSLGQGPEFLIYFQGTGAADDSGLPNDRFFAVRPEGSVSTLKIQRTERGDSAVYLCASSENAGTGANVLTFGAGSRLTVL.